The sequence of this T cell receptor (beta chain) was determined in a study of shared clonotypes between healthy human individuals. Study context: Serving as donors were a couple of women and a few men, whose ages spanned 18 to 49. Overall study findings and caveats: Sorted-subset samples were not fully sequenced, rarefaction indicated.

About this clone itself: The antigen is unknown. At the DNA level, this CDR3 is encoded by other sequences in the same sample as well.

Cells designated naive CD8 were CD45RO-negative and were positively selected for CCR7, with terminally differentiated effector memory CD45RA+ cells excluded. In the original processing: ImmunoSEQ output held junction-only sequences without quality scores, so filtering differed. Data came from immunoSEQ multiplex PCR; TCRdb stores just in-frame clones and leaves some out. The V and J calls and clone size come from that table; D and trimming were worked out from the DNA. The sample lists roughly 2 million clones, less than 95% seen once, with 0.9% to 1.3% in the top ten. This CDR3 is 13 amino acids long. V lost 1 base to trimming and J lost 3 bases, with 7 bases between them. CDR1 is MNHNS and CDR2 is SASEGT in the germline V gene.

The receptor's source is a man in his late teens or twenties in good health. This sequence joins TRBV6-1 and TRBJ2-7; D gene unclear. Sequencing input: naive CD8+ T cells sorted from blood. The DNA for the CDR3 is TGTGCCAGCAGTGAAGGACACCTCTACGAGCAGTACTTC. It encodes CASSEGHLYEQYF.